The 15 T cell receptor beta chains presented below share a single source sample, sequenced in a study of T cell responses to AZD1222 COVID-19 vaccine. Some clones are missing from TCRdb's copy, which holds only in-frame ones; the method was immunoSEQ multiplex PCR. The sample shows tens of thousands of clones, 70% to 90% of them seen only once. The sample consisted of peripheral blood, taken on day 0 of AZD1222 vaccination. All receptors derive from an adult in good health.

V is TRBV5-6 and J is TRBJ1-1, with 7 bases matching TRBD1. Germline V gives CDR1 SGHDT, CDR2 YYEEEE. J lost 0 bases, V lost 6 bases, and 14 bases had no gene match. The CDR3 length is 17 residues. CDR3 nucleotides: TGTGCCAGCATCCTTATGGGACAGCTCTTCATGAACACTGAAGCTTTCTTT. Translation gives CASILMGQLFMNTEAFF.

This clone was detected only once. The sample carries other DNA sequences with the same CDR3. This chain connects TRBV18 to TRBJ2-3, with D uncertain. The V gene's germline CDR1 is KGHSH and CDR2 LQKENI. V lost 0 bases to trimming and J lost 1 base, with 5 bases between them. CDR3 length: 14 residues. CDR3: CASSPPEGTDTQYF. The DNA for the CDR3 is TGTGCCAGCTCACCACCCGAGGGCACAGATACGCAGTATTTT.

The chain combines TRBV5-1 with TRBJ2-7; no firm D call. Per the germline V gene, CDR1 is SGHRS and CDR2 is YFSETQ. The CDR3 totals 15 residues. V was trimmed by 3 bases and J by 0 bases, leaving 13 bases between them. The CDR3 loop is CASSSPSGTSYEQYF. The DNA for the CDR3 is TGCGCCAGCAGCTCCCCTAGTGGAACCTCCTACGAGCAGTACTTC.

V gene TRBV3-1 (or the pseudogene TRBV3-2) combines with J gene TRBJ2-1, with 7 bases that match TRBD1. Looked up from germline, CDR1 is LGHDT and CDR2 is YNNKEL (reference sequence). V trimming: 0 bases; J trimming: 4 bases; junction bases outside the gene matches: 9. This CDR3 contains 17 residues. CDR3 sequence (DNA): TGTGCCAGCAGCCAAGATCCTGGCAGGGGGAGTTACAATGAGCAGTTCTTC. Translated, it gives CASSQDPGRGSYNEQFF.

The J gene is TRBJ2-3, the V gene TRBV7-2, with D maybe TRBD1 (6 bases). V gave up 6 bases and J gave up 0 bases, with 10 bases separating them. Germline CDR1 SGHTA, CDR2 FQGNSA. This CDR3 has 14 residues. The CDR3 reads CASSRDTSTDTQYF. CDR3 nucleotides: TGTGCCAGCAGTCGGGACACGAGCACAGATACGCAGTATTTT.

The gene calls are TRBV27 and TRBJ2-1; TRBD1 might be the D (6 bases). Trimming cost V 5 bases and J 2 bases, with 13 bases left between them. Germline CDR1 MNHEY, CDR2 SMNVEV (reference sequence). The CDR3 loop spans 15 amino acids. The CDR3 is CASSGTLRTYNEQFF. DNA for the CDR3: TGTGCCAGCAGTGGGACACTTAGGACCTACAATGAGCAGTTCTTC.

The chain links TRBV5-4 to TRBJ2-6, with D hard to call. This CDR3 comprises 15 residues. V dropped 4 bases and J dropped 3 bases, with 11 bases sitting between them. Germline V gene data show CDR1 as SGHNT and CDR2 as YYREEE (reference sequence). The CDR3 bases are TGTGCCAGCAGCGGTTACATTGGTGGGGCCAACGTCCTGACTTTC. It translates to CASSGYIGGANVLTF.

This clone came up a few times. The same CDR3 also results from other DNA sequences found in this sample. This chain connects TRBV7-9 to TRBJ1-4; 11 bases are a match to TRBD1. Unmatched junction bases numbered 3, after V lost 5 bases and J lost 16 bases. The CDR3 sequence is 11 residues long. Germline-derived CDR1 and CDR2 are SEHNR and FQNEAQ (reference sequence). CDR3 region: CASSRGQGEFF. The CDR3 DNA sequence: TGTGCCAGCAGCAGGGGACAGGGGGAGTTTTTT.

The chain employs TRBV6-1 and TRBJ1-5, with D uncertain. Between the trimmed V and J ends, which lost 5 bases and 7 bases, there was a span of 18 bases. The CDR3 is 15 residues long. From germline, CDR1 is MNHNS and CDR2 SASEGT. The CDR3 here is CASSPDSPVGQPQHF. The CDR3 bases are TGTGCCAGCAGTCCAGACTCTCCTGTGGGACAGCCCCAGCATTTT.

The genes are TRBV4-3 and TRBJ1-2; 7 bases are a match to TRBD1. J gave up 3 bases and V 3 bases, and 1 base lay outside the gene matches. Germline V gene data show CDR1 as LGHNA and CDR2 as YSLEER. This CDR3 region has 13 residues. CDR3 protein: CASSHTGDYGYTF. Here the CDR3 DNA reads TGCGCCAGCAGCCACACAGGGGACTATGGCTACACCTTC.

V is TRBV10-3 and J is TRBJ1-1; no reliable D call. The germline V and J ends were trimmed by 8 bases and 0 bases, with 7 bases remaining between them. This CDR3 is built from 12 residues. From germline, CDR1 is ENHRY and CDR2 SYGVKD. In DNA, the CDR3 is TGTGCCATCCGGAGCCTGAACACTGAAGCTTTCTTT. It is translated as CAIRSLNTEAFF.

The chain is built from TRBV11-2 and TRBJ1-5, with no clear D. This CDR3 region has 16 residues. V was pared by 0 bases and J by 6 bases, with 15 bases between. Looked up from germline, CDR1 is SGHAT and CDR2 is FQNNGV. CDR3 in amino acids: CASSLESGGSSQPQHF. CDR3 sequence (DNA): TGTGCCAGCAGCTTAGAAAGTGGAGGGTCGAGTCAGCCCCAGCATTTT. Using reference TRBV11-2 and TRBJ1-5 for the parts outside the CDR3, the full variable domain is EAGVAQSPRYKIIEKRQSVAFWCNPISGHATLYWYQQILGQGPKLLIQFQNNGVVDDSQLPKDRFSAERLKGVDSTLKIQPAKLEDSAVYLCASSLESGGSSQPQHFGDGTRLSIL.

The chain combines TRBV18 with TRBJ2-2; perhaps TRBD1 as D (6 bases). The CDR3 consists of 14 residues. V was cut by 1 base and J by 5 bases, with 8 bases left in between. CDR1 is KGHSH and CDR2 is LQKENI in the germline V gene. CDR3 sequence: CASSPLQGTGELFF. In DNA form, the CDR3 reads TGTGCCAGCTCACCACTACAGGGAACCGGGGAGCTGTTTTTT.

The V and J genes are TRBV10-3 and TRBJ2-1; 7 positions match TRBD1. This CDR3 is built from 13 residues. Looked up from germline, CDR1 is ENHRY and CDR2 is SYGVKD. J lost 4 bases, V lost 10 bases, and 7 bases had no gene match. This CDR3 is CATFPGQYNEQFF. DNA for the CDR3: TGTGCCACTTTTCCGGGACAGTACAATGAGCAGTTCTTC.

This clone was counted a single time. Written as DNA, the CDR3 is TGTGCCAGCTCAGGACTATCGAACTACGAGCAGTACTTC. Amino acids: CASSGLSNYEQYF. This rearrangement joins TRBV6-5 to TRBJ2-7; D is perhaps TRBD2 (6 bases). From germline, CDR1 is MNHEY and CDR2 SVGAGI. The CDR3 is 13 amino acids. With 8 bases removed from V and 3 bases from J, the gap between germline ends came to 14 bases.